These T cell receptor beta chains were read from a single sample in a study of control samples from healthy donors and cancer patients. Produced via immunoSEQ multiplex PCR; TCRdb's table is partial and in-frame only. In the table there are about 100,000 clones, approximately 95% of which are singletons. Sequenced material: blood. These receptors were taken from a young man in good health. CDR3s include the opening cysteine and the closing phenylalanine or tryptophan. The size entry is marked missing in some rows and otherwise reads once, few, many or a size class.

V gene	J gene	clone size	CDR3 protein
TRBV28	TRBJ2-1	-	CASSLTDRVKQFF
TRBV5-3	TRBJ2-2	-	CARSFFSGNTGELFF
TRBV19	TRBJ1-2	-	CASSFPGQGSYGYTF
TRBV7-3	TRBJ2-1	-	CASSTGGSGNEQFF
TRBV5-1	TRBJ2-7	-	CASSLAAGPTYEQYF
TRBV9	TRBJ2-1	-	CASSVGASGTSSYNEQFF
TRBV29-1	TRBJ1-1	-	CSVARMNTEAFF
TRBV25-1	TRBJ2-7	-	CASSEHATSYEQYF
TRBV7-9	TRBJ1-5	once	CASSLANSNQPQHF
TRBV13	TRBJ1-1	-	CASSTRGNTEAFF
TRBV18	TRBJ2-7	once	CASSPPGAVKQYF
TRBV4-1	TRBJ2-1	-	CASSQDGPSGGATYNEQFF
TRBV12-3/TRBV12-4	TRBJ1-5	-	CASSSLPSQPQHF
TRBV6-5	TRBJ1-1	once	CASSYDPGGNTEAFF
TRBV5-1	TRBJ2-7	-	CASSSDVGARSYEQYF
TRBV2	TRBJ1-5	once	CASSVRGSGNQPQHF
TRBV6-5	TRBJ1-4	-	CASSYSSDGGVEKLFF
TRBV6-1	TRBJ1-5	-	CASSEVTINQPQHF
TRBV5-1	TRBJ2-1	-	CASGLRDARANEQFF
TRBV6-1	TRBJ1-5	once	CASSEVGTGYQPQHF
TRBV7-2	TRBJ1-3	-	CASSPGFGNTIYF
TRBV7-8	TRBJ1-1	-	CASSSMEIPRRNTEAFF
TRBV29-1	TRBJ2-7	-	CSVGDGYEQYF
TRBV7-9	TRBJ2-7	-	CASSPPGQVYEQYF
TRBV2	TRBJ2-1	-	CASRRGAGIYNEQFF
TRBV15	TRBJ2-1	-	CATSRDWAGGRREQFF
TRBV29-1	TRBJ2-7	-	CSVVFRDRGYEQYF
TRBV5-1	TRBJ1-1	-	CASSLGRGRTEAFF
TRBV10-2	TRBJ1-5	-	CASARAASNQPQHF
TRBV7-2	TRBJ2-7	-	CASLLGTGSEQYF
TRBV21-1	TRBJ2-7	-	CASSKSGGGTRDEQYF
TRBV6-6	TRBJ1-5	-	CASSSPGQGLNQPQHF
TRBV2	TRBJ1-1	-	CASTRRGLNTEAFF
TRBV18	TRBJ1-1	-	CASSPLRTGNTEAFF
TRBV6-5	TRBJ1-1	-	CASSYSAQGIDTEAFF
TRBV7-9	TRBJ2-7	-	CASSLRDGFHEQYF
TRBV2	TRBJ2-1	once	CASGGLAGGPYNEQFF
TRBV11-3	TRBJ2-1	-	CASSLNQNNEQFF
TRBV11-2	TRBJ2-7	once	CASGAGRTYEQYF
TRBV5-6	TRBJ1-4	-	CASSLGQNQEKLFF
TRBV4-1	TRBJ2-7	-	CASSHGTDFYEQYF
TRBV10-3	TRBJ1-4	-	CAISDLGGEEKLFF
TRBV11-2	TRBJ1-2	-	CASSPGGGYTF
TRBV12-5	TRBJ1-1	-	CASGLGQGPGAFF
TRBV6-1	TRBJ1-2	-	CASSEVPQSYYGYTF
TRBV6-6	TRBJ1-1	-	CASILDIQAFF
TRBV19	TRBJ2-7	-	CASSLRLDSLGEQYF
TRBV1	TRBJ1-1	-	CTSSQGTGGALYTEAFF
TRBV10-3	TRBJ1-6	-	CAISESEAPLHF
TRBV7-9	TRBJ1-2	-	CASTTRGRDTF
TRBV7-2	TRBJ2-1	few	CASSLGTNNEQFF
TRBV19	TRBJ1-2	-	CASSIEGTTPIYGYTF
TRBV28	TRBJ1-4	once	CATGTGDEKLFF
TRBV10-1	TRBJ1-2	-	CASSGTGIGYTF